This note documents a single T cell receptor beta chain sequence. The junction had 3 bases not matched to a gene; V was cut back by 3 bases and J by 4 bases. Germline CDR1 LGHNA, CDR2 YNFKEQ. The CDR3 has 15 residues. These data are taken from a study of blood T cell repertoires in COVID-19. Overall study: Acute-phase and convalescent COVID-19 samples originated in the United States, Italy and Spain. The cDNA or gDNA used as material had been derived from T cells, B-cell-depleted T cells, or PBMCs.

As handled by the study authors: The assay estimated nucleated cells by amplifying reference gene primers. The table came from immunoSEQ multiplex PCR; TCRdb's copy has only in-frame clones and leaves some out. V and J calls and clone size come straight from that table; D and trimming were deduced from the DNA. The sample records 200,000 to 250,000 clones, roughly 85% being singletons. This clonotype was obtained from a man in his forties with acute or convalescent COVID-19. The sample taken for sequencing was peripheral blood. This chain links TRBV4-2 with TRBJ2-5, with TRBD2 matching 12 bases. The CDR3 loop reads CASSQLAGGRETQYF. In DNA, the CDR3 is TGTGCCAGCAGCCAGCTAGCGGGGGGGAGAGAGACCCAGTACTTC.